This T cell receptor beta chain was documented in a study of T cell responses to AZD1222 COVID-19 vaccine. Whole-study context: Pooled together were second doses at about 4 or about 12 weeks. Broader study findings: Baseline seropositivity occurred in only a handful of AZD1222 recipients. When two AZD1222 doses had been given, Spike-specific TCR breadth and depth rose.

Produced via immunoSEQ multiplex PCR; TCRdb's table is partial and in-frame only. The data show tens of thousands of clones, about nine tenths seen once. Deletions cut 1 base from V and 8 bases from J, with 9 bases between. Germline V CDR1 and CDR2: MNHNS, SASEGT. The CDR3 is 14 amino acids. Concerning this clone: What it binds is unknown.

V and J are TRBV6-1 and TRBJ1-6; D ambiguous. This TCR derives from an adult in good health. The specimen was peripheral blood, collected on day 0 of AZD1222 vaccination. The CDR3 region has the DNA TGTGCCAGCAGTGAAGAAATTAGGGATTCACCCCTCCACTTT. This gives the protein CASSEEIRDSPLHF.